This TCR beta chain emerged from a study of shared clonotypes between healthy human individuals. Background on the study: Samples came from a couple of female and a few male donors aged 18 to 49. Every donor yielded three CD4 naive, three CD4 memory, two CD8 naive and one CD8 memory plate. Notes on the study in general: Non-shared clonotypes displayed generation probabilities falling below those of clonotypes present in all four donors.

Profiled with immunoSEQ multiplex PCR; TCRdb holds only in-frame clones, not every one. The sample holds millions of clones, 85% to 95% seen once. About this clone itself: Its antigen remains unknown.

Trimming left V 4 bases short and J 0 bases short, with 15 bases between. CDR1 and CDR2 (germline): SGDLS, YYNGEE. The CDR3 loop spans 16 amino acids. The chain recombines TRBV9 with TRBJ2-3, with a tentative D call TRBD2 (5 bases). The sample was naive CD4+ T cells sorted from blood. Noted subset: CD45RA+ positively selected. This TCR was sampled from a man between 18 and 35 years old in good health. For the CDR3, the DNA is TGTGCCAGCAGCCTCAGCGGAAACCCTAGCACAGATACGCAGTATTTT. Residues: CASSLSGNPSTDTQYF. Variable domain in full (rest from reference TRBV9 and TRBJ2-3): DSGVTQTPKHLITATGQRVTLRCSPRSGDLSVYWYQQSLDQGLQFLIQYYNGEERAKGNILERFSAQQFPDLHSELNLSSLELGDSALYFCASSLSGNPSTDTQYFGPGTRLTVL.